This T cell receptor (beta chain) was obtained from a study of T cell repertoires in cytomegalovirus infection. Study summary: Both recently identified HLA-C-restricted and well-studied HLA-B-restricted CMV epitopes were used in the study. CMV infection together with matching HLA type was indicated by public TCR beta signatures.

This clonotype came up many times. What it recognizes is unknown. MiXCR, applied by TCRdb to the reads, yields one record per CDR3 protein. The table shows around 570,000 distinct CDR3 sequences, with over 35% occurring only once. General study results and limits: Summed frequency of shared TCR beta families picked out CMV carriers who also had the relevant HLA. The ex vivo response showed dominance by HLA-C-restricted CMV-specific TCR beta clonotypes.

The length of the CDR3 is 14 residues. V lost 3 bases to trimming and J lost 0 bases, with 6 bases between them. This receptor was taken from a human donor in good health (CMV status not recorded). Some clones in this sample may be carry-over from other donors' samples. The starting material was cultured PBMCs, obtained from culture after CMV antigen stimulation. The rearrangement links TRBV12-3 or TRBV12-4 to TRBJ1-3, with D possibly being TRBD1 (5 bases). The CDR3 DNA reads TGTGCCAGCAGTTTGACAGTCTCTGGAAACACCATATATTTT. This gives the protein CASSLTVSGNTIYF.